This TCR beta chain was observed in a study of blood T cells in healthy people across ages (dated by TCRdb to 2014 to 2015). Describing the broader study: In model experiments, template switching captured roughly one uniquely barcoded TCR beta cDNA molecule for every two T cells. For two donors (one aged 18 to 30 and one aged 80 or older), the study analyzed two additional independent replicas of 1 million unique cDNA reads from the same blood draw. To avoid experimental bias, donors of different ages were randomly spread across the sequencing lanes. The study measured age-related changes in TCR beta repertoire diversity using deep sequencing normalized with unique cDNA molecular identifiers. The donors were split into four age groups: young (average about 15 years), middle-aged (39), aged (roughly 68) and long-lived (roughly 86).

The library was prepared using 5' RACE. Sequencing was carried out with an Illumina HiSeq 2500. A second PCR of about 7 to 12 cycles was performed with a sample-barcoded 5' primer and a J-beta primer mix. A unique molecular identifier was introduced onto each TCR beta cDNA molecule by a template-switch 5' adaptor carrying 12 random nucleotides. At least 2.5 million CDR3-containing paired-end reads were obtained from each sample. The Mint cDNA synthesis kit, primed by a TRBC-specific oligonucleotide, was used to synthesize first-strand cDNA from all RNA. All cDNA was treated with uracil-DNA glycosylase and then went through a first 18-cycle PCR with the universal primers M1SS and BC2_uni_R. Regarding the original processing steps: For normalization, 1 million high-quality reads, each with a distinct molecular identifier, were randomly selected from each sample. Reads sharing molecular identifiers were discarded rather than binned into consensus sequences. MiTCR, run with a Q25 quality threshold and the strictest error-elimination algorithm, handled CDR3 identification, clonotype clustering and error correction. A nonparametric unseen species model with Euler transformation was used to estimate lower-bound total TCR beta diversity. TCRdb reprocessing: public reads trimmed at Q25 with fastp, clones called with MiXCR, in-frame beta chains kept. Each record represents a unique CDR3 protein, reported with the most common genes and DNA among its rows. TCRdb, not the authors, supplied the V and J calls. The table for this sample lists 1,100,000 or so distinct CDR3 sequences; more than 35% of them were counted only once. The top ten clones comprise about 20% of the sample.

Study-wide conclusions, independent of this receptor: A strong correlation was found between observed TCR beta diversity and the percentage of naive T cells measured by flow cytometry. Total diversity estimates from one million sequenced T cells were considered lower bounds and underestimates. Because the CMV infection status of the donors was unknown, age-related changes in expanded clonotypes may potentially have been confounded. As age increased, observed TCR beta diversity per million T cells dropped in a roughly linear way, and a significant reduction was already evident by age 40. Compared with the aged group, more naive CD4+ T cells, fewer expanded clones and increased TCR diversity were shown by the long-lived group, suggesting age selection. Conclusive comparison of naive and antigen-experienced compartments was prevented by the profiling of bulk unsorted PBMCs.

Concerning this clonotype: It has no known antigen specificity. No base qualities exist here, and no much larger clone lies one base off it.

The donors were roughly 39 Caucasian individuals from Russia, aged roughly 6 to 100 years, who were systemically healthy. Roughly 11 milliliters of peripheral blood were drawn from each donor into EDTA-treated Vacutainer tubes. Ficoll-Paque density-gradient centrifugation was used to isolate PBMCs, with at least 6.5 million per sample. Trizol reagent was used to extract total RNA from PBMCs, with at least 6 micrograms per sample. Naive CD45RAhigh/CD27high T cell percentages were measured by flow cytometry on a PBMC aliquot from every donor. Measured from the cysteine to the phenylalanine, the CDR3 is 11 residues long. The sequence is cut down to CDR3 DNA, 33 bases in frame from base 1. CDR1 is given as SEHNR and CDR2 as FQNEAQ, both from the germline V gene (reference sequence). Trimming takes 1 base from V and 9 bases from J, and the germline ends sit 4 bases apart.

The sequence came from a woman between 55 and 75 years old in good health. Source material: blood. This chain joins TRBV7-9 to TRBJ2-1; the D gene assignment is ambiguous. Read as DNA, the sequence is TGTGCCAGCAGCTTAGAGCTTGAGCAGTTCTTC. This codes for CASSLELEQFF.